This entry describes one T cell receptor beta chain. Its antigen remains unknown. This sample was taken from a study of cytomegalovirus exposure and HLA in healthy donors. Study summary: Membership in the Caucasian-associated ancestry cluster was found for about 80% of nearly 400 genotyped donors.

PCR primers comprised 60 Vbeta and 13 Jbeta primers. Sequencing used immunoSEQ multiplex PCR; TCRdb keeps in-frame clones, though not all of them. The sample carries 150,000 to 200,000 clones, 77% recorded once. Overall study results and limits: The study listed under 200 cytomegalovirus-associated TCR beta chains.

Likely unrecorded immune exposures existed in these nominally healthy donors. V lost 0 bases to trimming and J lost 5 bases; unmatched junction nucleotides: 5. The V gene's germline CDR1 is SGHRS and CDR2 YFSETQ. The CDR3 totals 17 residues. This receptor was identified in a woman in her twenties or thirties in good health and CMV-seropositive. The chain joins TRBV5-1 to TRBJ1-4, with TRBD1 matching 12 bases. Sequenced input: PBMCs. The CDR3 loop reads CASSLAGTGGGNEKLFF. The CDR3 bases are TGCGCCAGCAGCTTGGCCGGGACAGGGGGCGGGAATGAAAAACTGTTTTTT.